One and the same sample provided the 3 T cell receptor beta chains below, sequenced in a study of T-cell reconstitution after alpha-beta-depleted transplantation in children. It was with unique molecular identifiers that the TCRbeta library was prepared. TCRdb re-analysed the PCR reads in MiXCR, keeping a single row per CDR3 protein. The repertoire holds about 600,000 distinct CDR3 sequences, with roughly 23% as singletons. The input for sequencing was PBMCs, mostly from graft donor cells, taken 360 days after TCRalphabeta/CD19-depleted stem cell transplant. These receptors all stem from a boy under two years old who had a stem cell transplant for acute myeloid leukemia, so the T cells may come from the graft donor.

This rearrangement joins TRBV4-2 to TRBJ1-4; TRBD1 is a possible D gene (5 bases). The germline V gene encodes CDR1 LGHNA and CDR2 YNFKEQ. V was clipped by 4 bases and J by 7 bases, with 16 bases between them. The CDR3 consists of 15 residues. The CDR3 reads CASSRPAGSIEKLFF. The CDR3 nucleotides read TGTGCCAGCAGCCGCCCTGCAGGGTCGATTGAAAAACTGTTTTTT.

Ten or more counts support this clonotype. The chain links TRBV4-1 to TRBJ2-2; D unclear. Germline values: CDR1 MGHRA, CDR2 YSYEKL. V lost 0 bases to trimming and J lost 0 bases, with 8 bases between them. The CDR3 length is 16 residues. The CDR3 nucleotides are TGCGCCAGCAGCCAAGAGGTCGGAACGAACACCGGGGAGCTGTTTTTT. Translated: CASSQEVGTNTGELFF.

This clonotype was picked up many times. The chain joins TRBV15 to TRBJ1-2; TRBD1 might be the D (5 bases). Trimming took 0 bases from V and 4 from J, leaving 12 bases between them. Germline values: CDR1 LNHNV, CDR2 YYDKDF (reference sequence). The CDR3 is 15 amino acids. The CDR3 loop reads CATSRDRQGPYGYTF. Here the CDR3 DNA reads TGTGCCACCAGCAGAGATCGGCAGGGCCCCTATGGCTACACCTTC.